What follows is one T cell receptor beta chain and its context. Which antigen it targets is not known. Per-base qualities were not stored, and no clone one base away is much larger. Collaborating institutions collected whole blood in K2EDTA tubes following their own protocols. For TCRbeta analysis, collaborator samples were shipped as frozen whole blood, as isolated PBMCs, or as DNA extracted from either sample type. This entry comes from a study of blood T cell repertoires in COVID-19 (dated by TCRdb to about 2020). Describing the broader study: Samples covering the acute and convalescent phases of COVID-19 were provided by collaborators in the United States, Italy and Spain. Where HLA class I and class II types were available, the types were taken from metadata supplied by the sample provider, not from assay-based typing. The repertoires were released in a freely available public database meant as a resource for research on the immune response to SARS-CoV-2. The material from the prospective study consisted of cDNA or gDNA derived from T cells, B-cell-depleted T cells, or PBMCs. The samples were drawn from the first 160 participants of the ongoing ImmuneRACE study and from 1,200 or so subjects provided by 6 global collaborators. Subjects who had been exposed to COVID-19, were actively infected with it, or had recovered from it provided the deeply sampled blood TCRbeta repertoires that made up the dataset. The sample metadata nearly always contained a de-identified subject ID, COVID-19 status, age in years and sex. Overall results and qualifications from the work: The quantity of clinical and demographic metadata differed by source and by participant and was supplied without curation.

The immunoSEQ Assay, a bias-controlled multiplex PCR, was used to amplify TCRbeta CDR3 regions from genomic DNA. In the source study's methods: Within the assay, amplification of reference gene primers was used to estimate how many nucleated cells each sample contained. To quantify the absolute abundance of each unique TCRbeta CDR3 rearrangement, sequence reads were collapsed and filtered. For each sample, productive Simpson clonality was calculated as the square root of Simpson's diversity index over productive rearrangements. The table was pulled from immuneACCESS by TCRdb, which kept in-frame rearrangements only. Such tables lose some clones; where checked, under half of the loss comes from unresolved V genes, and the rest has no known cause. The V and J calls and clone size were taken over from that table, and D and trimming were inferred from the DNA. Here the sample has over 200,000 clones; approximately 80% occur a single time. Around 18% of the sample goes to the ten largest clones.

The CDR3 holds 15 amino acids from the cysteine to the phenylalanine. The CDR3 DNA has 45 bases and is translated from base 1. A distance of 11 bases separates the germline ends of V and J, which lose 0 bases and 5 bases respectively. The germline V gene sets CDR1 to LGHNA and CDR2 to YNFKEQ. This clonotype originated in a woman over 75 with active or convalescent COVID-19. The rearranged chain carries TRBV4-2 and TRBJ2-1; TRBD2 is perhaps the D gene, given 5 matching bases. The specimen sequenced was peripheral blood. The CDR3 here reads CASSQELGVNNEQFF. The DNA sequence is TGTGCCAGCAGCCAAGAACTCGGGGTTAACAATGAGCAGTTCTTC.